Each of the 32 T cell receptor beta chains below was sequenced from the same sample in a study of Ad26.COV2.S vaccination and SARS-CoV-2 variants. Assay: immunoSEQ multiplex PCR; the TCRdb copy retains only in-frame clones and omits some. The sample holds more than 300,000 clones, approximately 86% seen once. Indicated treatment: approximately 18 received Ad26.COV2.S at low or high dose, single or two shots; about 5 received placebo; per-sample allocation not given. All samples were drawn on day 63, counting from the first vaccine or placebo injection. The sample consisted of peripheral blood, taken in a trial of Ad26.COV2.S vaccine versus placebo. The source is a person between 18 and 65 years old who received the Ad26.COV2.S COVID-19 vaccine or a placebo.

About this clone itself: The same CDR3 also results from other DNA sequences found in this sample. The V call is TRBV7-9, the J call TRBJ2-3; D is ambiguous. The CDR3 is 14 residues long. CDR1 is SEHNR, CDR2 FQNEAQ, per germline (reference sequence). Trimming shortened V by 1 base and J by 1 base, and 6 bases separated the two germline ends. CDR3 nucleotide sequence: TGTGCCAGCAGCTTAGATCGGGGCACAGATACGCAGTATTTT. This translates into CASSLDRGTDTQYF.

The chain links TRBV4-2 to TRBJ1-2; 7 nucleotides align to TRBD1. This CDR3 comprises 16 residues. The V gene end was trimmed by 4 bases and the J gene end by 0 bases; junction bases not matched to a gene: 8. Germline V lookup: CDR1 LGHNA, CDR2 YNFKEQ. The DNA of the CDR3 is TGTGCCAGCAGCCTCTCCACAGGGGCGACTAACTATGGCTACACCTTC. It yields the protein CASSLSTGATNYGYTF.

V usage is TRBV24-1 and J usage is TRBJ2-7, with 9 bases that match TRBD2. Looked up from germline, CDR1 is KGHDR and CDR2 is SFDVKD. V trimming: 3 bases; J trimming: 2 bases; junction bases outside the gene matches: 10. The CDR3 extends over 17 amino acids. The CDR3 nucleotides are TGTGCCACCAGTGATAAAAGTGCTAGCGGGGAAACCTACGAGCAGTACTTC. It specifies CATSDKSASGETYEQYF.

The V gene is TRBV19, the J gene TRBJ2-3; tentatively, D is TRBD1 or TRBD2 (5 bases each). This CDR3 has 12 amino acids. The germline CDR1 and CDR2 sequences are LNHDA and SQIVND (reference sequence). Trimming left V 1 base short and J 6 bases short, with 5 bases between. The CDR3 region is CASSIGGDTQYF. The CDR3 DNA reads as TGTGCCAGTAGTATAGGGGGGGATACGCAGTATTTT. The full variable domain, with the rest looked up from reference TRBV19 and TRBJ2-3, is DGGITQSPKYLFRKEGQNVTLSCEQNLNHDAMYWYRQDPGQGLRLIYYSQIVNDFQKGDIAEGYSVSREKKESFPLTVTSAQKNPTAFYLCASSIGGDTQYFGPGTRLTVL.

Remarks on this clone: With a much larger clone just one base away, this may be a read error. The genes are TRBV11-3 and TRBJ1-3, with TRBD1 as a possible D gene (6 bases). The germline CDR1 and CDR2 sequences are SGHNT and YENEEA. CDR3 size: 15 residues. With 2 bases removed from V and 4 bases from J, the gap between germline ends came to 12 bases. The CDR3 reads CASSLSRGPGNTIYF. DNA for the CDR3: TGTGCCAGCAGCTTATCCCGGGGGCCAGGAAACACCATATATTTT.

V gene TRBV5-1 combines with J gene TRBJ2-6; TRBD2 aligns across 11 bases. The V segment lost 5 bases and the J segment 0 bases; nucleotides outside the gene matches: 4. This CDR3 comprises 17 residues. Per the germline V gene, CDR1 is SGHRS and CDR2 is YFSETQ. DNA for the CDR3: TGCGCCAGCAGTCCTGGACTAGCGGGCTCTGGGGCCAACGTCCTGACTTTC. Amino acids: CASSPGLAGSGANVLTF.

V gene TRBV11-2 combines with J gene TRBJ2-1, with 14 positions matching TRBD2. There are 13 residues in the CDR3. Germline loops: CDR1 SGHAT, CDR2 FQNNGV. J was trimmed by 16 bases and V by 4 bases; bases with no gene match: 6. CDR3 bases: TGTGCCAGCAGCTCCGGGACTAGCGGGGGTGTATTCTTC. Translated, it gives CASSSGTSGGVFF.

The V and J genes are TRBV5-4 and TRBJ2-2; perhaps TRBD2 as D (6 bases). The CDR3 is 15 amino acids. CDR1 and CDR2 from the germline V gene are SGHNT and YYREEE (reference sequence). Trimming shortened V by 0 bases and J by 4 bases, and 10 bases separated the two germline ends. CDR3 in DNA: TGTGCCAGCAGCTTGGGGGCGGGACCCACCGGGGAGCTGTTTTTT. Translation: CASSLGAGPTGELFF. Using reference TRBV5-4 and TRBJ2-2 for the parts outside the CDR3, the full variable domain is ETGVTQSPTHLIKTRGQQVTLRCSSQSGHNTVSWYQQALGQGPQFIFQYYREEENGRGNFPPRFSGLQFPNYSSELNVNALELDDSALYLCASSLGAGPTGELFFGEGSRLTVL.

The rearrangement links TRBV27 to TRBJ2-7, with TRBD1 identical over 10 bases. V shed 4 bases, J shed 0 bases, and the junction held 3 bases outside the gene matches. The CDR3 spans 15 residues. Germline CDR1 MNHEY, CDR2 SMNVEV (reference sequence). CDR3 bases: TGTGCCAGCAGTTGGGGGACAGGGGCCTCCTACGAGCAGTACTTC. Encoded protein: CASSWGTGASYEQYF.

This clone appeared a few times. The V call is TRBV6-2 or TRBV6-3, the J call TRBJ2-1; no firm D call. The CDR3 covers 15 residues. V gave up 6 bases and J gave up 0 bases, with 12 bases separating them. Germline V lookup: CDR1 MNHEY, CDR2 SVGEGT. Here the CDR3 reads CASSKIPASYNEQFF. CDR3 DNA: TGTGCCAGCAGCAAGATACCAGCCTCCTACAATGAGCAGTTCTTC.

The chain couples TRBV7-3 to TRBJ2-3; maybe TRBD1 (5 bases). This CDR3 comprises 16 residues. Trimming left V 2 bases short and J 2 bases short, with 14 bases between. The V gene's germline CDR1 is SGHTA and CDR2 FQGTGA. The CDR3 bases are TGTGCCAGCAGCTTACAGGGTCCGATGTACACAGATACGCAGTATTTT. This sequence encodes CASSLQGPMYTDTQYF.

Turning to this clone: Other DNA sequences within the sample encode an identical CDR3. This chain links TRBV2 with TRBJ1-5; D perhaps matches TRBD1 (6 bases). This CDR3 is 14 amino acids long. V gave up 4 bases and J gave up 2 bases, with 9 bases separating them. CDR1 and CDR2 (germline): SNHLY, FYNNEI. The chain's CDR3 is CASSVQGGNQPQHF. CDR3 coding DNA: TGTGCCAGCAGTGTACAGGGAGGCAATCAGCCCCAGCATTTT.

The chain uses TRBV18 and TRBJ2-6; TRBD1 matches at 8 bases. The J segment lost 0 bases and the V segment lost 4 bases, leaving 5 bases of the junction unmatched. Germline V gene data show CDR1 as KGHSH and CDR2 as LQKENI. CDR3 size: 17 residues. As DNA, the CDR3 is TGTGCCAGCTCACAACAGGGGGTAACCTCTGGGGCCAACGTCCTGACTTTC. Translation gives CASSQQGVTSGANVLTF.

This chain connects TRBV2 to TRBJ1-1, with D perhaps matching TRBD1 (5 bases). CDR1 and CDR2 from the germline V gene are SNHLY and FYNNEI. This CDR3 is built from 15 residues. The V and J ends lost 5 bases and 2 bases respectively, with 15 bases between them. CDR3 sequence (DNA): TGTGCCAGCAGTTTCGCCGGGCAGGGTAACACTGAAGCTTTCTTT. This codes for CASSFAGQGNTEAFF.

The chain couples TRBV6-2 or TRBV6-3 to TRBJ2-7, with D perhaps TRBD2 (5 bases). Per germline, CDR1 MNHEY and CDR2 SVGEGT. Trimming took 0 bases from V and 0 from J, leaving 15 bases between them. This CDR3 comprises 17 residues. Written as DNA, the CDR3 is TGTGCCAGCAGTTACTCCTACCGGGGATCGCTCTCCTACGAGCAGTACTTC. Its translation: CASSYSYRGSLSYEQYF.

The chain joins TRBV7-8 to TRBJ2-5, with no clear D. The V end was cut by 2 bases, the J end by 5 bases, with 9 bases between. CDR1 SGHVS and CDR2 FQNEAQ come from the germline V gene. The CDR3 totals 13 residues. The CDR3, as DNA: TGTGCCAGCAGCTTAAGAAATCAGGAGACCCAGTACTTC. Protein product: CASSLRNQETQYF.

The V and J genes are TRBV4-3 and TRBJ2-3; D is perhaps TRBD2 (5 bases). This CDR3 comprises 17 residues. CDR1 is LGHNA, CDR2 YSLEER, per germline. Trimming stripped 1 base from V and 6 bases from J, with 20 bases between. The CDR3 DNA follows: TGCGCCAGCAGCCAAGTCCTGCCAGGACTGGGAGTTGATACGCAGTATTTT. It yields the protein CASSQVLPGLGVDTQYF.

The chain combines TRBV2 with TRBJ2-1; TRBD1 might be the D (6 bases). V lost 4 bases to trimming and J lost 10 bases, with 14 bases between them. CDR1 SNHLY and CDR2 FYNNEI come from the germline V gene. The CDR3 totals 13 residues. The CDR3 loop reads CASSAGEGTEQFF. The CDR3 DNA follows: TGTGCCAGCAGTGCCGGGGAAGGGACAGAGCAGTTCTTC. Full variable domain (outside the CDR3, taken from reference TRBV2 and TRBJ2-1): EPEVTQTPSHQVTQMGQEVILRCVPISNHLYFYWYRQILGQKVEFLVSFYNNEISEKSEIFDDQFSVERPDGSNFTLKIRSTKLEDSAMYFCASSAGEGTEQFFGPGTRLTVL.

This clone was picked up a small number of times. This sample also contains other DNA sequences that code for the same CDR3. The rearrangement links TRBV15 to TRBJ2-5, with 7 bases lining up with TRBD1. V trimming: 0 bases; J trimming: 5 bases; junction bases outside the gene matches: 0. The CDR3 loop spans 13 amino acids. The germline gives CDR1 LNHNV, CDR2 YYDKDF (reference sequence). CDR3 residues: CATSRDRGETQYF. CDR3 DNA sequence: TGTGCCACCAGCAGAGACAGGGGGGAGACCCAGTACTTC. Full variable domain (rest looked up from reference TRBV15 and TRBJ2-5): DAMVIQNPRYQVTQFGKPVTLSCSQTLNHNVMYWYQQKSSQAPKLLFHYYDKDFNNEADTPDNFQSRRPNTSFCFLDIRSPGLGDTAMYLCATSRDRGETQYFGPGTRLLVL.

This chain connects TRBV9 to TRBJ1-3; possibly TRBD1 for D (6 bases). Germline CDR1 is SGDLS and CDR2 is YYNGEE. V was trimmed by 3 bases and J by 0 bases, leaving 19 bases between them. The CDR3 is made up of 18 amino acids. In nucleotides, the CDR3 is TGTGCCAGCAGCGGTAGAGGGGGTGGGGCCTCCTCTGGAAACACCATATATTTT. Its protein product is CASSGRGGGASSGNTIYF.

The gene calls are TRBV19 and TRBJ2-7; D is undetermined. Trimming left V 4 bases short and J 0 bases short, with 10 bases between. Germline-derived CDR1 and CDR2 are LNHDA and SQIVND (reference sequence). This CDR3 is built from 14 residues. The CDR3 is CASSSRVASYEQYF. The CDR3, as DNA: TGTGCCAGTAGTAGTCGAGTAGCCTCCTACGAGCAGTACTTC. Full variable domain (rest looked up from reference TRBV19 and TRBJ2-7): DGGITQSPKYLFRKEGQNVTLSCEQNLNHDAMYWYRQDPGQGLRLIYYSQIVNDFQKGDIAEGYSVSREKKESFPLTVTSAQKNPTAFYLCASSSRVASYEQYFGPGTRLTVT.

The chain uses TRBV4-3 and TRBJ2-3, with a possible D match to TRBD1 (5 bases). Trimming pared 0 bases from V and 6 bases from J, leaving 10 bases between. There are 14 residues in the CDR3. Germline V gene sequence: CDR1 LGHNA, CDR2 YSLEER. The CDR3 is CASSQDGAWDTQYF. As DNA, the CDR3 is TGCGCCAGCAGCCAAGATGGGGCTTGGGATACGCAGTATTTT.

CDR3 protein: CASSLGGTPRENIQYF. DNA for the CDR3: TGTGCCAGCAGCTTAGGGGGCACCCCTAGGGAAAACATTCAGTACTTC. The chain couples TRBV7-9 to TRBJ2-4, with D possibly matching TRBD1 (5 bases). The CDR3 spans 16 residues. V lost 1 base and J lost 5, with 15 bases in between. The germline CDR1 and CDR2 sequences are SEHNR and FQNEAQ (reference sequence).

This sequence joins TRBV5-1 and TRBJ2-3; 9 nucleotides agree with TRBD2. V lost 0 bases to trimming and J lost 4 bases; unmatched junction nucleotides: 9. This CDR3 spans 17 amino acids. CDR1 and CDR2 from the germline V gene are SGHRS and YFSETQ. For the CDR3, the DNA is TGCGCCAGCAGCTTGGTGCCTAGCGGGGAAGGGGCAGATACGCAGTATTTT. It is translated as CASSLVPSGEGADTQYF. Together with reference TRBV5-1 and TRBJ2-3, the CDR3 gives the full variable domain: KAGVTQTPRYLIKTRGQQVTLSCSPISGHRSVSWYQQTPGQGLQFLFEYFSETQRNKGNFPGRFSGRQFSNSRSEMNVSTLELGDSALYLCASSLVPSGEGADTQYFGPGTRLTVL.

The chain uses TRBV24-1 and TRBJ2-3, with 9 bases matching TRBD1. V gave up 3 bases and J gave up 3 bases; unmatched junction bases: 3. The CDR3 has 15 residues. CDR1 KGHDR and CDR2 SFDVKD come from the germline V gene. The DNA for the CDR3 is TGTGCCACCAGTGATCCTGGACAGGGGACAGATACGCAGTATTTT. Its translation: CATSDPGQGTDTQYF.

This chain uses TRBV5-6 with TRBJ1-6; D is ambiguous. This CDR3 is built from 16 residues. Germline V gene lookup returns CDR1 SGHDT and CDR2 YYEEEE. Deletions cut 0 bases from V and 3 bases from J, with 10 bases between. The CDR3 loop reads CASSLAMDLYNSPLHF. DNA of the CDR3: TGTGCCAGCAGCTTGGCCATGGACCTCTATAATTCACCCCTCCACTTT.

The chain carries TRBV7-2 and TRBJ1-2; D is perhaps TRBD1 (6 bases). Germline lookup yields CDR1 SGHTA and CDR2 FQGNSA. This CDR3 is 15 amino acids long. Trimming left V 5 bases short and J 4 bases short, with 17 bases between. The CDR3 DNA is TGTGCCAGCAGCGAAGGACAGATTACCGTCTATGGCTACACCTTC. It is translated as CASSEGQITVYGYTF.

The chain links TRBV10-1 to TRBJ1-1; 9 bases line up with TRBD1. This CDR3 comprises 14 residues. Germline V gene data show CDR1 as WNHNN and CDR2 as SYGVQD (reference sequence). V dropped 5 bases and J dropped 5; count of bases not matched to a gene: 6. CDR3 residues: CASSTGQGWTEAFF. The DNA for the CDR3 is TGCGCCAGCAGTACGGGACAGGGCTGGACTGAAGCTTTCTTT.

This chain links TRBV19 with TRBJ2-6; 7 bases map to TRBD1. The germline gives CDR1 LNHDA, CDR2 SQIVND (reference sequence). The ends lost 6 bases at V and 1 base at J; junction bases unmatched: 6. The CDR3 covers 16 residues. The CDR3 bases are TGTGCCAGTAGGGACAGGCTGCTATCTGGGGCCAACGTCCTGACTTTC. Encoded protein: CASRDRLLSGANVLTF.

The chain carries TRBV29-1 and TRBJ1-1; a possible D gene is TRBD1 (5 bases). Deletions cut 7 bases from V and 3 bases from J, with 18 bases between. Germline loops: CDR1 SQVTM, CDR2 ANQGSEA. There are 14 residues in the CDR3. The chain's CDR3 is CSGSSGLRYTEAFF. The CDR3 nucleotides read TGCAGCGGCTCTTCGGGACTCCGATACACTGAAGCTTTCTTT.

The genes are TRBV6-5 and TRBJ2-3; 7 bases are shared with TRBD1. The J segment lost 5 bases and the V segment lost 10 bases, leaving 9 bases of the junction unmatched. Germline CDR1 reads MNHEY; CDR2 reads SVGAGI. This CDR3 spans 13 amino acids. DNA of the CDR3: TGTGCCACAGGGAGACAGGGCGGAGATACGCAGTATTTT. Translating gives CATGRQGGDTQYF.

The V call is TRBV3-1 (or the pseudogene TRBV3-2), the J call TRBJ2-1; possible D gene TRBD2, 5 bases. The CDR3 contains 13 residues. The germline V and J ends were trimmed by 1 base and 8 bases, with 9 bases remaining between them. In germline, CDR1 is LGHDT, CDR2 YNNKEL (reference sequence). This CDR3 is CASSQGSGYEQFF. The CDR3 region has the DNA TGTGCCAGCAGCCAAGGTTCGGGGTATGAGCAGTTCTTC.